The 31 T cell receptor beta chains in this list originate from one sample, sequenced in a study of blood T cell repertoires in COVID-19. TCRdb's copy holds only in-frame clones and misses some; the assay was immunoSEQ multiplex PCR. The sample has roughly 30,000 clones; approximately 88% are singletons. The sample comprised peripheral blood. These TCRs come from an elderly man with active COVID-19.

The genes are TRBV5-1 and TRBJ2-5, with 9 bases aligning to TRBD1. The CDR3 runs 14 residues. Germline values: CDR1 SGHRS, CDR2 YFSETQ. V shed 3 bases, J shed 3 bases, and the junction held 3 bases outside the gene matches. The CDR3 loop reads CASSSWTGEETQYF. The CDR3 nucleotides read TGCGCCAGCAGCTCCTGGACAGGGGAAGAGACCCAGTACTTC.

The chain combines TRBV6-5 with TRBJ1-2; D is perhaps TRBD1 (5 bases). The germline V gene encodes CDR1 MNHEY and CDR2 SVGAGI. The CDR3 sequence is 15 residues long. The germline V and J ends were trimmed by 8 bases and 6 bases, with 22 bases remaining between them. CDR3 in DNA: TGTGCCAGCGGAAGGGAACAGGTCCTTTCTGATGGCTACACCTTC. Residues: CASGREQVLSDGYTF.

The rearrangement joins TRBV10-3 to TRBJ2-3, with D perhaps TRBD2 (6 bases). V gave up 6 bases and J gave up 3 bases, with 16 bases separating them. The V gene's germline CDR1 is ENHRY and CDR2 SYGVKD. CDR3 size: 15 residues. The CDR3 sequence: CAISAHSGQTDTQYF. The CDR3 DNA reads TGTGCCATCAGCGCCCACAGCGGGCAAACAGATACGCAGTATTTT.

The CDR3 sequence is CASSPGPGSTDTQYF. The CDR3 nucleotides are TGTGCCAGCAGCCCAGGTCCCGGATCCACAGATACGCAGTATTTT. The rearrangement joins TRBV5-4 to TRBJ2-3; D is unresolved. The ends were cut back, 4 bases at V and 2 bases at J, with 14 bases in the middle. This CDR3 is 15 amino acids long. Per germline, CDR1 SGHNT and CDR2 YYREEE (reference sequence).

V and J are TRBV3-1 (or the pseudogene TRBV3-2) and TRBJ2-2, with TRBD2 matching over 10 bases. Per germline, CDR1 LGHDT and CDR2 YNNKEL (reference sequence). Trimming at V came to 4 bases and at J to 5 bases, leaving 13 bases not matched to a gene. The CDR3 runs to 18 residues. The CDR3 loop is CASSLNVLGLAATGELFF. The CDR3 DNA follows: TGTGCCAGCAGCCTTAATGTCTTAGGACTAGCGGCGACCGGGGAGCTGTTTTTT.

This chain links TRBV18 with TRBJ2-1; 7 bases align to TRBD1. Losses at the gene ends were 5 bases for V and 5 bases for J; bases not matched to a gene: 12. Per the germline V gene, CDR1 is KGHSH and CDR2 is LQKENI. The CDR3 has 16 amino acids. The CDR3 here is CASSSNLGGANNEQFF. CDR3 in DNA: TGTGCCAGCTCATCGAACCTAGGGGGCGCGAACAATGAGCAGTTCTTC. Full variable domain (remainder filled in from reference TRBV18 and TRBJ2-1): NAGVMQNPRHLVRRRGQEARLRCSPMKGHSHVYWYRQLPEEGLKFMVYLQKENIIDESGMPKERFSAEFPKEGPSILRIQQVVRGDSAAYFCASSSNLGGANNEQFFGPGTRLTVL.

This clone has only one observation. V is TRBV3-1 (or the pseudogene TRBV3-2) and J is TRBJ2-7, with 8 bases identical to TRBD2. This CDR3 has 16 residues. V was clipped by 3 bases and J by 7 bases; unmatched bases: 14. The germline CDR1 and CDR2 sequences are LGHDT and YNNKEL (reference sequence). CDR3 DNA sequence: TGTGCCAGCAGCCACGCTGCGGGGGGAAGAGGGGGGGAGCAGTACTTC. The encoded protein is CASSHAAGGRGGEQYF.

This chain uses TRBV6-1 with TRBJ1-1; 7 nucleotides agree with TRBD1. There are 14 residues in the CDR3. V shed 2 bases, J shed 5 bases, and the junction held 5 bases outside the gene matches. Germline V gene sequence: CDR1 MNHNS, CDR2 SASEGT. CDR3 sequence (DNA): TGTGCCAGCAGTGAACGACAGGGAGAGACTGAAGCTTTCTTT. Residues: CASSERQGETEAFF.

V and J are TRBV6-6 and TRBJ2-7, with 10 bases lining up with TRBD2. The CDR3 has 19 residues. Looked up from germline, CDR1 is MNHNY and CDR2 is SVGAGI (reference sequence). J gave up 4 bases and V 6 bases, and 21 bases lay outside the gene matches. The CDR3 bases are TGTGCCAGCAGCCGACCCCCCCCCAGCGGGGGGGGATTACTTTACGAGCAGTACTTC. Translation: CASSRPPPSGGGLLYEQYF.

For the CDR3, the DNA is TGCGCCAGCAGCTTGGGATCCTCGGTTCAGAACACTGAAGCTTTCTTT. This encodes CASSLGSSVQNTEAFF. The gene calls are TRBV5-1 and TRBJ1-1; D not resolved. Germline CDR1 reads SGHRS; CDR2 reads YFSETQ. The CDR3 contains 16 residues. Deletions cut 0 bases from V and 1 base from J, with 13 bases between.

J is TRBJ2-7 and V is TRBV5-1, with a weak D call TRBD1 (7 bases). This CDR3 comprises 14 residues. V was shortened by 7 bases and J by 6 bases, with 20 bases between the two germline ends. CDR1 is SGHRS and CDR2 is YFSETQ in the germline V gene. CDR3: CASSIDRDFGEQYF. The DNA of the CDR3 is TGCGCCAGCTCCATCGACAGGGACTTTGGCGAGCAGTACTTC. Looking up the rest from reference TRBV5-1 and TRBJ2-7 gives the full variable domain: KAGVTQTPRYLIKTRGQQVTLSCSPISGHRSVSWYQQTPGQGLQFLFEYFSETQRNKGNFPGRFSGRQFSNSRSEMNVSTLELGDSALYLCASSIDRDFGEQYFGPGTRLTVT.

CDR3 region: CASSLEGQTNEKLFF. DNA of the CDR3: TGCGCCAGCAGCTTGGAGGGACAGACTAATGAAAAACTGTTTTTT. V gene TRBV5-1 combines with J gene TRBJ1-4, with TRBD1 matching 7 bases. V gave up 0 bases and J gave up 2 bases; unmatched junction bases: 1. Germline-derived CDR1 and CDR2 are SGHRS and YFSETQ. CDR3 length: 15 residues.

This CDR3 reads CASSRRGDNSPLHF. The DNA for the CDR3 is TGCGCCAGCAGCCGCAGGGGAGATAATTCACCCCTCCACTTT. The rearrangement uses TRBV5-1 and TRBJ1-6; a weak D match, TRBD1 (6 bases). Trimming removed 4 bases from V and 5 bases from J, with 10 bases in between. CDR1 is SGHRS and CDR2 is YFSETQ in the germline V gene. The CDR3 length is 14 residues.

J is TRBJ1-5 and V is TRBV11-2, with D possibly matching TRBD1 (6 bases). The V and J ends lost 9 bases and 0 bases respectively, with 15 bases between them. The V gene's germline CDR1 is SGHAT and CDR2 FQNNGV. The CDR3 is made up of 15 amino acids. CDR3 DNA sequence: TGTGCCAGGGTAGACAGGTCGTATAGCAATCAGCCCCAGCATTTT. Its translation is CARVDRSYSNQPQHF.

The rearrangement links TRBV5-6 to TRBJ2-7; D remains ambiguous. V shed 1 base and J shed 6 bases, with 8 bases lying between them. The germline V gene has CDR1 SGHDT and CDR2 YYEEEE. This CDR3 has 12 residues. CDR3 nucleotides: TGTGCCAGCAGCTTGACATCTTCCGAGCAGTACTTC. Protein product: CASSLTSSEQYF.

The rearrangement uses TRBV27 and TRBJ1-2, with 9 bases aligning to TRBD1. Trimming removed 5 bases from V and 2 bases from J; junction bases left unmatched: 3. This CDR3 has 14 amino acids. CDR1 and CDR2 (germline): MNHEY, SMNVEV (reference sequence). CDR3 sequence reads: CASSQGQGNYGYTF. DNA of the CDR3: TGTGCCAGCAGTCAGGGACAGGGAAACTATGGCTACACCTTC.

V usage is TRBV6-5 and J usage is TRBJ2-6; 8 nucleotides align to TRBD1. The germline gives CDR1 MNHEY, CDR2 SVGAGI. The CDR3 runs to 16 residues. The V gene end was trimmed by 2 bases and the J gene end by 5 bases; junction bases not matched to a gene: 5. The CDR3 coding sequence is TGTGCCAGCAGTTACACCGGGACAGGAAGGGCCAACGTCCTGACTTTC. Encoded protein: CASSYTGTGRANVLTF.

The chain is built from TRBV10-3 and TRBJ2-3, with 9 nucleotides matching TRBD1. The junction had 4 bases not matched to a gene; V was cut back by 2 bases and J by 1 base. Per the germline V gene, CDR1 is ENHRY and CDR2 is SYGVKD. The CDR3 contains 16 residues. The CDR3 region is CAISEPRTGGTDTQYF. CDR3 nucleotides: TGTGCCATCAGTGAGCCCCGGACAGGGGGCACAGATACGCAGTATTTT.

The chain has TRBV7-3 and TRBJ2-1, with 13 bases matching TRBD2. CDR3 length: 17 residues. V was clipped by 2 bases and J by 2 bases; unmatched bases: 3. Germline values: CDR1 SGHTA, CDR2 FQGTGA. In DNA, the CDR3 is TGTGCCAGCAGCTTAGGGGGACTAGCGGGGACCTACAATGAGCAGTTCTTC. Translating gives CASSLGGLAGTYNEQFF.

The chain carries TRBV27 and TRBJ2-2; 8 bases agree with TRBD1. The V gene's germline CDR1 is MNHEY and CDR2 SMNVEV (reference sequence). This CDR3 spans 14 amino acids. J was trimmed by 10 bases and V by 7 bases; bases with no gene match: 11. The CDR3 DNA is TGTGCCAGCACCTATACGACAGGGGCCAAGGAGCTGTTTTTT. This sequence encodes CASTYTTGAKELFF.

The V call is TRBV19, the J call TRBJ2-3; 10 bases are shared with TRBD2. V lost 4 bases and J lost 2; bases outside the gene matches: 3. The CDR3 runs to 15 residues. The germline gives CDR1 LNHDA, CDR2 SQIVND (reference sequence). For the CDR3, the DNA is TGTGCCAGTAGTAGAGCGGGGGGGCCCACAGATACGCAGTATTTT. The encoded protein is CASSRAGGPTDTQYF.

This clone was found a few times. The chain couples TRBV9 to TRBJ2-1; 12 bases are shared with TRBD2. This CDR3 spans 16 amino acids. The junction had 8 bases not matched to a gene; V was cut back by 3 bases and J by 7 bases. Germline values: CDR1 SGDLS, CDR2 YYNGEE. The CDR3 spells CASSASGGAGINEQFF. CDR3 in DNA: TGTGCCAGCAGCGCTAGCGGGGGGGCCGGAATTAATGAGCAGTTCTTC.

The gene calls are TRBV7-9 and TRBJ2-3, with TRBD1 matching 7 bases. Germline CDR1 SEHNR, CDR2 FQNEAQ (reference sequence). The CDR3 extends over 14 amino acids. The junction had 2 bases not matched to a gene; V was cut back by 1 base and J by 4 bases. CDR3 region: CASSLGTGPDTQYF. DNA of the CDR3: TGTGCCAGCAGCTTAGGGACAGGCCCAGATACGCAGTATTTT.

The gene calls are TRBV5-8 and TRBJ2-5, with 9 bases identical to TRBD2. Germline V gives CDR1 SGHTS, CDR2 YDEGEE. After removal of 5 bases from V and 5 bases from J, the junction contained 4 bases not matched to a gene. CDR3 size: 13 residues. The CDR3: CASRPAGGETQYF. CDR3 DNA sequence: TGTGCCAGCAGACCGGCGGGGGGGGAGACCCAGTACTTC.

The CDR3 nucleotides read TGCGCCAGCAGCCAAGATCGGGCTAGCGGGGGACCTGGGGATACGCAGTATTTT. It encodes CASSQDRASGGPGDTQYF. The rearrangement uses TRBV4-1 and TRBJ2-3; 10 bases align to TRBD2. The trim removed 0 bases at V and 6 bases at J, leaving 12 bases unmatched. The germline gives CDR1 MGHRA, CDR2 YSYEKL. CDR3 size: 18 residues.

The genes are TRBV5-8 and TRBJ1-5; tentative D call: TRBD1 (6 bases). CDR3 size: 15 residues. CDR1 and CDR2 (germline): SGHTS, YDEGEE. The V gene lost 0 bases and the J gene lost 4 bases, with 11 bases spanning the gap. CDR3 bases: TGTGCCAGCAGCTTGGCCAGGACAGAGAATCAGCCCCAGCATTTT. Protein: CASSLARTENQPQHF.

The chain recombines TRBV6-1 with TRBJ1-2, with 7 bases lining up with TRBD1. Germline V gene data show CDR1 as MNHNS and CDR2 as SASEGT. The CDR3 sequence is 14 residues long. V shed 0 bases, J shed 4 bases, and the junction held 2 bases outside the gene matches. CDR3 loop: CASSEAGTAYGYTF. DNA for the CDR3: TGTGCCAGCAGTGAAGCCGGGACAGCCTATGGCTACACCTTC.

The CDR3 loop reads CASTGTDNYGYTF. The CDR3 nucleotides are TGTGCCAGCACCGGGACAGATAACTATGGCTACACCTTC. The rearrangement joins TRBV2 to TRBJ1-2; the match to TRBD1 covers 7 bases. Germline CDR1 and CDR2: SNHLY and FYNNEI. J gave up 1 base and V 7 bases, and 3 bases lay outside the gene matches. There are 13 residues in the CDR3. The whole variable domain, filled in from reference TRBV2 and TRBJ1-2, reads EPEVTQTPSHQVTQMGQEVILRCVPISNHLYFYWYRQILGQKVEFLVSFYNNEISEKSEIFDDQFSVERPDGSNFTLKIRSTKLEDSAMYFCASTGTDNYGYTFGSGTRLTVV.

The chain uses TRBV6-5 and TRBJ2-3, with TRBD1 matching 7 bases. The junction had 6 bases not matched to a gene; V was cut back by 6 bases and J by 0 bases. The CDR3 covers 15 residues. In germline, CDR1 is MNHEY, CDR2 SVGAGI. The CDR3 nucleotides are TGTGCCAGCAGGGCCAGACAGGGTAGCACAGATACGCAGTATTTT. This translates into CASRARQGSTDTQYF.

The chain combines TRBV15 with TRBJ2-2; possibly TRBD2 for D (5 bases). V was trimmed by 8 bases and J by 2 bases, leaving 12 bases between them. The CDR3 has 14 amino acids. CDR1 and CDR2 (germline): LNHNV, YYDKDF (reference sequence). This chain's CDR3 is CATSKRGNTGELFF. DNA of the CDR3: TGTGCCACCTCCAAACGGGGAAACACCGGGGAGCTGTTTTTT.

The V gene is TRBV6-5, the J gene TRBJ2-2; D perhaps matches TRBD1 (6 bases). V was cut by 7 bases and J by 0 bases, with 12 bases left in between. CDR3 length: 15 amino acids. Germline V lookup: CDR1 MNHEY, CDR2 SVGAGI. CDR3 in DNA: TGTGCCAGCACCTCGGGACACACGAACACCGGGGAGCTGTTTTTT. Translation: CASTSGHTNTGELFF.